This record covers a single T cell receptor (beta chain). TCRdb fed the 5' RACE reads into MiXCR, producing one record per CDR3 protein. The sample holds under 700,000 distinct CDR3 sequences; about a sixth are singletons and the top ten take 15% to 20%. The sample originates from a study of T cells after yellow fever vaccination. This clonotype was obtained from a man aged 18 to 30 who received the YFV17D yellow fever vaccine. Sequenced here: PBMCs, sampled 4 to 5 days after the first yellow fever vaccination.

The DNA for the CDR3 is TGTGCCATCAGTGTTTGGGACAGACCTCTCTATGGCTACACCTTC. This codes for CAISVWDRPLYGYTF. J is TRBJ1-2 and V is TRBV10-3; TRBD1 matches 7 bases. There are 15 residues in the CDR3. The germline V gene has CDR1 ENHRY and CDR2 SYGVKD. The junction had 9 bases not matched to a gene; V was cut back by 4 bases and J by 4 bases.